A single sample gave rise to the 25 T cell receptor beta chains below, sequenced in a study of shared clonotypes between healthy human individuals. Measured with immunoSEQ multiplex PCR; TCRdb has only the in-frame clones, and not every one. The profile shows a few hundred thousand clones, 65% to 80% of them singletons. Sequencing was done on a sample of PBMCs. These receptors were collected from a middle-aged woman in good health. Some clones in this sample may be carry-over from other donors' samples.

The table lists this clone with many counts. CDR3 nucleotide sequence: TGTGCCAGCAGGGACTCCTACGAGCAGTACTTC. Its protein is CASRDSYEQYF. The V gene is TRBV7-8, the J gene TRBJ2-7, with D hard to call. The V end was cut by 6 bases, the J end by 0 bases, with 3 bases between. The V gene's germline CDR1 is SGHVS and CDR2 FQNEAQ. CDR3 length equals 11 residues.

The rearrangement uses TRBV7-2 and TRBJ2-7; 12 bases match TRBD2. The CDR3 loop spans 14 amino acids. V gave up 8 bases and J gave up 2 bases; unmatched junction bases: 4. Looked up from germline, CDR1 is SGHTA and CDR2 is FQGNSA. CDR3: CASARLAGAYEQYF. The CDR3 DNA sequence: TGTGCCAGCGCCCGACTAGCGGGAGCCTACGAGCAGTACTTC.

This clone was recorded a few times. This chain links TRBV5-1 with TRBJ1-4; D is perhaps TRBD1 (5 bases). The length of the CDR3 is 16 residues. V lost 4 bases, J lost 0 bases, and 13 bases lay in between. Germline V lookup: CDR1 SGHRS, CDR2 YFSETQ. In DNA form, the CDR3 reads TGCGCCAGCAGCCTTGGGACTCTCGCAACTAATGAAAAACTGTTTTTT. The encoded protein is CASSLGTLATNEKLFF.

The rearrangement joins TRBV9 to TRBJ2-1, with TRBD2 matching 8 bases. There are 17 residues in the CDR3. Trimming removed 4 bases from V and 3 bases from J; junction bases left unmatched: 12. CDR1 and CDR2 (germline): SGDLS, YYNGEE. CDR3 nucleotide sequence: TGTGCCAGCAGCCGAGCCCTGAGCGGGAGCGGCTACAATGAGCAGTTCTTC. This codes for CASSRALSGSGYNEQFF.

This sequence joins TRBV13 and TRBJ2-7, with no clear D. Trimming cost V 5 bases and J 0 bases, with 5 bases left between them. This CDR3 has 12 amino acids. CDR1 is PRHDT, CDR2 FYEKMQ, per germline (reference sequence). In nucleotides, the CDR3 is TGTGCCAGCAGCCCGTACTCCTACGAGCAGTACTTC. Amino acid sequence: CASSPYSYEQYF.

The chain recombines TRBV18 with TRBJ2-7; D call uncertain. CDR3 length: 14 residues. Trimming stripped 3 bases from V and 1 base from J, with 10 bases between. In germline, CDR1 is KGHSH, CDR2 LQKENI. The CDR3 region has the DNA TGTGCCAGCTCACCCTCAGCCGGGTCCTACGAGCAGTACTTC. Translation gives CASSPSAGSYEQYF.

This clone was observed once. The V and J genes are TRBV11-2 and TRBJ1-2; D uncertain. The CDR3 totals 11 residues. With 0 bases removed from V and 7 bases from J, the gap between germline ends came to 3 bases. Germline lookup yields CDR1 SGHAT and CDR2 FQNNGV. CDR3 loop: CASSLEVGYTF. The CDR3 DNA is TGTGCCAGCAGCTTAGAGGTTGGCTACACCTTC.

This clone was observed a few times. The genes are TRBV7-9 and TRBJ2-7; 10 bases map to TRBD1. The CDR3 consists of 15 residues. V trimming: 7 bases; J trimming: 2 bases; junction bases outside the gene matches: 8. CDR1 and CDR2 from the germline V gene are SEHNR and FQNEAQ (reference sequence). CDR3 nucleotide sequence: TGTGCCAGCACCTCGGACAGGGGGGCCCCCTACGAGCAGTACTTC. Its protein product is CASTSDRGAPYEQYF.

Regarding this clone: This CDR3 is also generated by other DNA sequences in the sample. The CDR3 spells CASSLVGQGNTGELFF. Written as DNA, the CDR3 is TGCGCCAGCAGCTTGGTCGGACAGGGGAACACCGGGGAGCTGTTTTTT. The rearrangement uses TRBV5-1 and TRBJ2-2; TRBD1 matches 8 bases. Germline V gene lookup returns CDR1 SGHRS and CDR2 YFSETQ. The junction had 2 bases not matched to a gene; V was cut back by 0 bases and J by 1 base. This CDR3 is built from 16 residues.

The V and J genes are TRBV4-3 and TRBJ2-3; TRBD2 matches 9 bases. Germline CDR1 reads LGHNA; CDR2 reads YSLEER. The CDR3 is 15 amino acids. J was trimmed by 2 bases and V by 3 bases; bases with no gene match: 3. In DNA form, the CDR3 reads TGCGCCAGCAGCCATAGCGGGAGAGTCACAGATACGCAGTATTTT. This gives the protein CASSHSGRVTDTQYF.

A word on this clone: An end of the junction differs from the germline gene, which may be a read error. This chain links TRBV11-2 with TRBJ2-5; 7 bases match TRBD2. The germline gives CDR1 SGHAT, CDR2 FQNNGV. The CDR3 sequence is 15 residues long. As DNA, the CDR3 is TGTGCCTGCAGCTACCGTCCGGGACTACAAGAGACCCAGTACTTC. It yields the protein CACSYRPGLQETQYF. The full variable domain, rest sourced from reference TRBV11-2 and TRBJ2-5, is EAGVAQSPRYKIIEKRQSVAFWCNPISGHATLYWYQQILGQGPKLLIQFQNNGVVDDSQLPKDRFSAERLKGVDSTLKIQPAKLEDSAVYLCACSYRPGLQETQYFGPGTRLLVL.

This clone was observed many times. The chain joins TRBV5-1 to TRBJ1-2, with TRBD1 identical over 9 bases. Germline V gene lookup returns CDR1 SGHRS and CDR2 YFSETQ. The V gene end was trimmed by 4 bases and the J gene end by 2 bases; junction bases not matched to a gene: 6. The CDR3 has 15 amino acids. The CDR3 nucleotides read TGCGCCAGCAGCAGACAGGGGGACCAGAACTATGGCTACACCTTC. Its translation: CASSRQGDQNYGYTF.

The chain is built from TRBV7-2 and TRBJ2-5, with D perhaps matching TRBD1 or TRBD2 (5 bases each). The J call may be faulty, since TRBJ2-7 better matches the DNA end. The length of the CDR3 is 19 residues. Germline CDR1 reads SGHTA; CDR2 reads FQGNSA. The CDR3 nucleotides are TGTGCCAGCAGCACCGCGGCAGGGCTCTTCCGAGCGGATGCCTACGAGCAGTACTTC. It codes for CASSTAAGLFRADAYEQYF.

The V gene is TRBV28, the J gene TRBJ1-2; possibly TRBD1 for D (6 bases). This CDR3 spans 13 amino acids. V was trimmed by 7 bases and J by 8 bases, leaving 17 bases between them. Germline V gives CDR1 MDHEN, CDR2 SYDVKM. The chain's CDR3 is CASNSRSRGGYTF. The CDR3 region has the DNA TGTGCCAGCAACTCTAGATCCAGGGGCGGCTACACCTTC.

This clone has just one count. The gene calls are TRBV27 and TRBJ2-5, with D uncertain. The CDR3 length is 13 residues. Germline V lookup: CDR1 MNHEY, CDR2 SMNVEV (reference sequence). V was cut by 5 bases and J by 2 bases, with 9 bases left in between. The chain's CDR3 is CASSPSGQETQYF. The CDR3 DNA reads as TGTGCCAGCAGTCCGTCCGGGCAAGAGACCCAGTACTTC.

V is TRBV7-8 and J is TRBJ1-4, with D possibly being TRBD1 (5 bases). V gave up 0 bases and J gave up 9 bases, with 14 bases separating them. Per germline, CDR1 SGHVS and CDR2 FQNEAQ. This CDR3 is 15 amino acids long. The CDR3 spells CASSLAPDSYQKLFF. CDR3 DNA: TGTGCCAGCAGCTTAGCACCAGACAGTTATCAAAAACTGTTTTTT.

This clone was found once. V is TRBV27 and J is TRBJ2-7, with D perhaps being TRBD1 or TRBD2 (5 bases each). CDR3 length: 15 residues. The germline V and J ends were trimmed by 6 bases and 7 bases, with 22 bases remaining between them. Germline V gene lookup returns CDR1 MNHEY and CDR2 SMNVEV (reference sequence). Here the CDR3 DNA reads TGTGCCAGCAGATTACGGGGCCTGCTCCCTACTGAGCAGTACTTC. This translates into CASRLRGLLPTEQYF.

The chain combines TRBV7-8 with TRBJ2-7; TRBD2 agrees at 7 bases. Germline values: CDR1 SGHVS, CDR2 FQNEAQ. Unmatched junction bases numbered 7, after V lost 5 bases and J lost 0 bases. The CDR3 is made up of 15 amino acids. DNA for the CDR3: TGTGCCAGCAGCCCTAAGCGGGACGCCTCCTACGAGCAGTACTTC. Protein: CASSPKRDASYEQYF.

The gene calls are TRBV15 and TRBJ1-5, with D unclear. From germline, CDR1 is LNHNV and CDR2 YYDKDF (reference sequence). CDR3 length equals 15 residues. Between the trimmed V and J ends, which lost 1 base and 0 bases, there was a span of 7 bases. CDR3 coding DNA: TGTGCCACCAGCAGAGGGACTAATAGCAATCAGCCCCAGCATTTT. It translates to CATSRGTNSNQPQHF.

CDR3 protein: CASSLDGRAHNEQFF. CDR3 nucleotide sequence: TGTGCCAGCAGCTTAGACGGGAGAGCGCACAATGAGCAGTTCTTC. This chain links TRBV7-2 with TRBJ2-1, with a possible D match to TRBD2 (6 bases). Germline CDR1 and CDR2: SGHTA and FQGNSA. CDR3 length: 15 residues. Trimming cost V 1 base and J 5 bases, with 12 bases left between them.

Here the CDR3 reads CASSEREFYNSPLHF. CDR3 DNA sequence: TGTGCCAGCAGTGAAAGGGAGTTTTATAATTCACCCCTCCACTTT. The rearrangement links TRBV25-1 to TRBJ1-6; no definite D call. The V gene's germline CDR1 is MGHDK and CDR2 SYGVNS. CDR3 length: 15 residues. Between the trimmed V and J ends, which lost 2 bases and 4 bases, there was a span of 9 bases.

In its sample, this clone was seen once. V and J are TRBV28 and TRBJ1-5; 8 nucleotides align to TRBD1. The V segment lost 7 bases and the J segment 5 bases; nucleotides outside the gene matches: 13. The CDR3 is 16 residues long. The V gene's germline CDR1 is MDHEN and CDR2 SYDVKM. In DNA form, the CDR3 reads TGTGCCAGCATTAATATACGACAGGGGATTGATCAGCCCCAGCATTTT. It is translated as CASINIRQGIDQPQHF.

A remark on this clone: A much more abundant neighbour one base away suggests this may be a read error. This chain connects TRBV27 to TRBJ1-2, with D possibly matching TRBD1 (5 bases). The CDR3 consists of 16 residues. The germline V gene has CDR1 MNHEY and CDR2 SMNVEV (reference sequence). CDR3 sequence (DNA): TGTGTCAGCAGTTTATGGGGGGAGGGGCGGAGATATGGCTACACCTTC. This codes for CVSSLWGEGRRYGYTF.

The genes are TRBV4-1 and TRBJ2-7; 11 positions match TRBD2. The V gene end was trimmed by 4 bases and the J gene end by 3 bases; junction bases not matched to a gene: 8. The CDR3 runs to 16 residues. Germline CDR1 is MGHRA and CDR2 is YSYEKL. The CDR3 DNA reads as TGCGCCAGCAGCCTCTTCCCACTAGCGGGGGTCTACGAGCAGTACTTC. As protein: CASSLFPLAGVYEQYF.

The chain employs TRBV27 and TRBJ2-7; D may match TRBD1 or TRBD2 (5 bases each). There are 14 residues in the CDR3. From germline, CDR1 is MNHEY and CDR2 SMNVEV (reference sequence). Deletions cut 5 bases from V and 3 bases from J, with 14 bases between. The CDR3 nucleotides are TGTGCCAGCAGTACTACCGGGACCAACTACGAGCAGTACTTC. It yields the protein CASSTTGTNYEQYF.